These 7 T cell receptor beta chains originate from one sample sequenced in a study of response to subunit inactivated influenza vaccine. TCRdb reprocessed the RT-PCR reads via MiXCR and lists one record per CDR3 protein. The sample consists of approximately 700,000 distinct CDR3 sequences, about 15% of them appearing once. Sequencing was performed on PBMCs from blood, taken 14 to 15 days before vaccination. All receptors come from a man in his forties or fifties who received an inactivated influenza vaccine.

The V and J genes are TRBV15 and TRBJ1-2; D is undetermined. The V gene lost 1 base and the J gene lost 6 bases, with 9 bases spanning the gap. The CDR3 consists of 13 residues. CDR1 LNHNV and CDR2 YYDKDF come from the germline V gene (reference sequence). CDR3 nucleotide sequence: TGTGCCACCAGCAGAGGGTGGACGGATGGCTACACCTTC. It translates to CATSRGWTDGYTF.

The V gene is TRBV7-2, the J gene TRBJ2-7; D could derive from TRBD1 or TRBD2 (5 bases each). Germline V gene data show CDR1 as SGHTA and CDR2 as FQGNSA. CDR3 length equals 14 residues. V was cut by 5 bases and J by 4 bases, with 15 bases left in between. The CDR3 spells CASSPTPGRYEQYF. In nucleotides, the CDR3 is TGTGCCAGCAGCCCGACGCCAGGGAGATACGAGCAGTACTTC. Full variable domain (missing parts from reference TRBV7-2 and TRBJ2-7): GAGVSQSPSNKVTEKGKDVELRCDPISGHTALYWYRQSLGQGLEFLIYFQGNSAPDKSGLPSDRFSAERTGGSVSTLTIQRTQQEDSAVYLCASSPTPGRYEQYFGPGTRLTVT.

This clonotype was observed a few times. The chain combines TRBV7-2 with TRBJ2-1; D assignment may be TRBD1 or TRBD2 (5 bases each). This CDR3 contains 11 residues. V gave up 5 bases and J gave up 11 bases, with 10 bases separating them. Looked up from germline, CDR1 is SGHTA and CDR2 is FQGNSA. CDR3: CASSLRDQQFF. CDR3 in DNA: TGTGCCAGCAGCCTTCGGGACCAGCAGTTCTTC.

This clonotype appeared a few times. This chain connects TRBV6-2 or TRBV6-3 to TRBJ2-3; 9 nucleotides align to TRBD1. The V segment lost 2 bases and the J segment 3 bases; nucleotides outside the gene matches: 9. Looked up from germline, CDR1 is MNHEY and CDR2 is SVGEGT. CDR3 size: 17 residues. The CDR3 DNA reads as TGTGCCAGCAGTTACGCCGGGGACAGGGAGAGTACAGATACGCAGTATTTT. Protein sequence: CASSYAGDRESTDTQYF.

The chain links TRBV7-2 to TRBJ2-3; D gene ambiguous. Trimming pared 4 bases from V and 2 bases from J, leaving 7 bases between. The CDR3 contains 13 residues. Germline loops: CDR1 SGHTA, CDR2 FQGNSA. CDR3 in DNA: TGTGCCAGCAGCTATGACTTCACAGATACGCAGTATTTT. Amino acid sequence: CASSYDFTDTQYF.

J is TRBJ2-5 and V is TRBV29-1, with D possibly TRBD1 on 5 matching bases. With 4 bases removed from V and 2 bases from J, the gap between germline ends came to 11 bases. The CDR3 has 13 amino acids. From germline, CDR1 is SQVTM and CDR2 ANQGSEA. Here the CDR3 reads CSVGGDRQETQYF. The CDR3 bases are TGCAGCGTTGGGGGTGACAGACAAGAGACCCAGTACTTC.

This clonotype was seen a handful of times. The rearrangement links TRBV10-2 to TRBJ1-5; D ambiguous. This CDR3 is 12 amino acids long. Germline CDR1 reads WSHSY; CDR2 reads SAAADI. Between the trimmed V and J ends, which lost 3 bases and 7 bases, there was a span of 7 bases. The CDR3 here is CASSDGSQPQHF. The CDR3 coding sequence is TGCGCCAGCAGTGATGGCAGCCAGCCCCAGCATTTT.